This TCR beta chain originates from a study of CD8 T cells in Susac syndrome. Study-wide results and caveats: It was acknowledged in the study that its TCR sequencing and HLA analysis involved a relatively small number of individuals.

Blood CD8+ and CD4+ T cells underwent high-throughput TCR beta sequencing. Random-hexamer reverse transcription was applied to about 0.45 to 1 ug RNA. TCRdb used MiXCR to reprocess the immunoSEQ multiplex PCR reads, holding one entry per CDR3 protein. Of about 250,000 distinct CDR3 sequences in the sample, about 93% are singletons; the top ten hold about 0.071%. Trimming took off 5 bases at V and 2 bases at J, with 15 bases between the two ends. Germline-derived CDR1 and CDR2 are SGHVS and FQNEAQ. This CDR3 has 15 amino acids. Notes on this clonotype: Its target is not known.

Sequencing was performed on CD4+ T cells from PBMCs. V and J are TRBV7-8 and TRBJ2-5; D perhaps matches TRBD2 (5 bases). The source is a human donor with multiple sclerosis. The CDR3 bases are TGTGCCAGCAGCGTGAGGCGTAGCGTTCAAGAGACCCAGTACTTC. Its protein product is CASSVRRSVQETQYF.